This paragraph reports one T cell receptor (beta chain). The entry originates in a study of T cells in Graves' hyperthyroidism and ophthalmopathy. Researchers amplified the TCR beta CDR3 regions from RNA transcripts. First-round RT-PCR targeting the TCR CDR3 was performed with the HTBI primer set. TCRdb processed the multiplex PCR reads anew with MiXCR; each CDR3 protein has one entry. This sample has about 580,000 distinct CDR3 sequences, with roughly 13% found just once. Each diagnosis was grounded in clinical symptoms, serum thyroxine and TRAb, thyroid ultrasound, and orbital computed tomography. From germline, CDR1 is MGHRA and CDR2 YSYEKL. V lost 0 bases, J lost 4 bases, and 7 bases stayed unmatched. This CDR3 is 16 amino acids long.

The V gene is TRBV4-1, the J gene TRBJ1-1, with 8 bases lining up with TRBD1. The TCR sequence derives from a woman between 25 and 40 years old with Graves' hyperthyroidism that later progressed to Graves' ophthalmopathy. What was sequenced was blood. CDR3 sequence reads: CASSQDPRQGTTEAFF. The DNA of the CDR3 is TGCGCCAGCAGCCAAGATCCGCGACAGGGGACCACTGAAGCTTTCTTT.